This T cell receptor (beta chain) was observed in a study of blood T cell repertoires in COVID-19. How the authors handled the data: It was from reference gene primer amplification that nucleated cell counts were estimated. Here immunoSEQ multiplex PCR was the method, and the copy in TCRdb shows in-frame clones only, minus some. That table is the source of V, J and clone size, and D and trimming were worked out from the DNA. The data hold 150,000 to 200,000 clones, with around 79% observed a single time. The germline CDR1 and CDR2 sequences are MNHNY and SVGAGI (reference sequence). There are 11 residues in the CDR3. V was trimmed by 5 bases and J by 6 bases, leaving 6 bases between them.

The V call is TRBV6-6, the J call TRBJ2-3; no reliable D call. The material sequenced was peripheral blood. This TCR was sampled from a man in his sixties with active or convalescent COVID-19. The CDR3 region has the DNA TGTGCCAGCAGTGCCAGGGATACGCAGTATTTT. This encodes CASSARDTQYF.